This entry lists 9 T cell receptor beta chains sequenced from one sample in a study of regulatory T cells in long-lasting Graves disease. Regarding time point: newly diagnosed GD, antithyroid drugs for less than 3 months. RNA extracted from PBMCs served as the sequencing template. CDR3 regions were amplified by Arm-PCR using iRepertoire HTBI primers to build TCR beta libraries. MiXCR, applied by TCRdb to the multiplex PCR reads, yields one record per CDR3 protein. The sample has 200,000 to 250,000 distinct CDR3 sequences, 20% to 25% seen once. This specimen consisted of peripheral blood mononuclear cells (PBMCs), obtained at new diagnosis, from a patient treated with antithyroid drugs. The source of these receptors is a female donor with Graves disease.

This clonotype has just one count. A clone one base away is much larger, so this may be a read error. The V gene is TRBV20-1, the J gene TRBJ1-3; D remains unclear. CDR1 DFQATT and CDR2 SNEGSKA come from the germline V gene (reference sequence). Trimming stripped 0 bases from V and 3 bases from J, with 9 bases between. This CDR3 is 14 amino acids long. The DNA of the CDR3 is TGCAGTGCTAGAGAGACCTGGGGTGGAAACACCATATATTTT. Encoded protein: CSARETWGGNTIYF.

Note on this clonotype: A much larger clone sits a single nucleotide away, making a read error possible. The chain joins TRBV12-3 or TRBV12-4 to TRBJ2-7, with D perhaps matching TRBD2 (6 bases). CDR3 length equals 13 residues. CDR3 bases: TGTGTCAGCAGTACTAGCAGGGTCTACGAGCAGTACTTC. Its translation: CVSSTSRVYEQYF.

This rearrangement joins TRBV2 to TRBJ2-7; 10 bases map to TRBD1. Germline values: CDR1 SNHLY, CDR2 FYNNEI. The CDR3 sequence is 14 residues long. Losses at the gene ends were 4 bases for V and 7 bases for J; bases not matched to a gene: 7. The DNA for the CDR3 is TGTGCCAGCAGTGTGGGACAGGGGCTGGGTGAGCAGTACTTC. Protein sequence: CASSVGQGLGEQYF.

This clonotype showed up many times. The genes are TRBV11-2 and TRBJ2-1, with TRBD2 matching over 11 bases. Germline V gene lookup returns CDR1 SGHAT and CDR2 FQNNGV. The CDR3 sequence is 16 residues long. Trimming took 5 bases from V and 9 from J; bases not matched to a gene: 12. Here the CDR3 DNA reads TGTGCCAGCAGCAAGACCCTAGCGGGAGGAAAGGGTGAGCAGTTCTTC. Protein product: CASSKTLAGGKGEQFF. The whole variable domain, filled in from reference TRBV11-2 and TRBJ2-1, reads EAGVAQSPRYKIIEKRQSVAFWCNPISGHATLYWYQQILGQGPKLLIQFQNNGVVDDSQLPKDRFSAERLKGVDSTLKIQPAKLEDSAVYLCASSKTLAGGKGEQFFGPGTRLTVL.

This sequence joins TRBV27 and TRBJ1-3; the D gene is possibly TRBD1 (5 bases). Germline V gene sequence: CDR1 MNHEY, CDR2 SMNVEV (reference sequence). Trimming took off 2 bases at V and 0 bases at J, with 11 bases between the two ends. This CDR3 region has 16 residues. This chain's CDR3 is CASSLGDGASGNTIYF. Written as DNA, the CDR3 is TGTGCCAGCAGTTTAGGGGACGGTGCCTCTGGAAACACCATATATTTT.

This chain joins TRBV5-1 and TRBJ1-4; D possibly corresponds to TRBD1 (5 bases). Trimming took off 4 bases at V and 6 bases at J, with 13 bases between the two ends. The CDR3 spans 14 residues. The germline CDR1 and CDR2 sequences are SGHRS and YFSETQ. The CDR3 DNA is TGCGCCAGCAGCCCACAGGCCGAAGATGAAAAACTGTTTTTT. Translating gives CASSPQAEDEKLFF.

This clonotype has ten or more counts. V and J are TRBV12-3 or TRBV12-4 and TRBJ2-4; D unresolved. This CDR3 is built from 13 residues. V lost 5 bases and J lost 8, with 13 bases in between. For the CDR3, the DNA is TGTGCCAGCAGTATTGGACGGTTAGACATTCAGTACTTC. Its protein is CASSIGRLDIQYF.

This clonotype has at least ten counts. The CDR3 protein is CASSPEMGWQETQYF. The CDR3 nucleotides are TGTGCCAGCAGTCCCGAGATGGGGTGGCAAGAGACCCAGTACTTC. V and J are TRBV5-5 and TRBJ2-5; D gene uncertain. Between the trimmed V and J ends, which lost 5 bases and 2 bases, there was a span of 16 bases. Germline CDR1 reads SGHKS; CDR2 reads YYEKEE (reference sequence). CDR3 length: 15 amino acids.

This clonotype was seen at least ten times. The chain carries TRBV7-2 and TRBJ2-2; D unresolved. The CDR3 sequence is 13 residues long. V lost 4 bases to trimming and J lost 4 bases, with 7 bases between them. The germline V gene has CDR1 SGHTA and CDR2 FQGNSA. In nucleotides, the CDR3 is TGTGCCAGCAGCTATCCAATCACCGGGGAGCTGTTTTTT. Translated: CASSYPITGELFF.